What follows describes a single T cell receptor beta chain. Assay used: immunoSEQ multiplex PCR; TCRdb lists only in-frame clones, some missing. In the table there are over 50,000 clones, around 91% of which are singletons. This sample was included in a study of T cell changes during pregnancy in multiple sclerosis. Sequenced here: peripheral blood, sampled in the third trimester of pregnancy. The source of this sequence is a female donor in good health, enrolled as a control in a pregnancy study.

The CDR3 DNA reads as TGTGCCAGTAGTTTCGTTCGGGACAGGGGGGGGCCCCAGCATTTT. It encodes CASSFVRDRGGPQHF. V gene TRBV19 combines with J gene TRBJ1-5; 11 nucleotides align to TRBD1. The ends lost 5 bases at V and 9 bases at J; junction bases unmatched: 9. The germline CDR1 and CDR2 sequences are LNHDA and SQIVND (reference sequence). The CDR3 sequence is 15 residues long.